The 13 T cell receptor beta chains presented below share a single source sample, sequenced in a study of cytomegalovirus exposure and HLA in healthy donors. Clones were sequenced by immunoSEQ multiplex PCR, and TCRdb holds only the in-frame ones, with some missing. The sample includes some 100,000 clones, about 91% of them seen just once. The specimen was PBMCs. These TCRs come from a man aged 18 to 29 in good health and CMV-seronegative.

The J gene is TRBJ2-1, the V gene TRBV7-2, with 11 positions matching TRBD2. V gave up 4 bases and J gave up 4 bases; unmatched junction bases: 12. Germline assignment: CDR1 SGHTA and CDR2 FQGNSA. This CDR3 spans 18 amino acids. CDR3 DNA sequence: TGTGCCAGCAGCTCCGAGCCGGGACTAGCGGCCGTATACAATGAGCAGTTCTTC. It translates to CASSSEPGLAAVYNEQFF. Looking up the rest from reference TRBV7-2 and TRBJ2-1 gives the full variable domain: GAGVSQSPSNKVTEKGKDVELRCDPISGHTALYWYRQSLGQGLEFLIYFQGNSAPDKSGLPSDRFSAERTGGSVSTLTIQRTQQEDSAVYLCASSSEPGLAAVYNEQFFGPGTRLTVL.

This clone was observed many times. V is TRBV5-4 and J is TRBJ2-7, with 7 bases fitting TRBD2. Trimming cost V 6 bases and J 3 bases; bases outside gene matches: 15. The germline V gene encodes CDR1 SGHNT and CDR2 YYREEE (reference sequence). CDR3 length: 16 amino acids. The CDR3 bases are TGTGCCAGCACATCGTCCAAGTTTGGGGGGGTCTACGAGCAGTACTTC. Translation gives CASTSSKFGGVYEQYF.

The chain combines TRBV10-2 with TRBJ1-1; TRBD1 aligns across 9 bases. Germline V CDR1 and CDR2: WSHSY, SAAADI. CDR3 length: 13 amino acids. V shed 6 bases, J shed 3 bases, and the junction held 2 bases outside the gene matches. The CDR3 DNA sequence: TGCGCCAGCAGAGGACAGGGGTACACTGAAGCTTTCTTT. Protein sequence: CASRGQGYTEAFF.

The genes are TRBV7-6 and TRBJ2-7; 9 bases map to TRBD1. After removal of 4 bases from V and 0 bases from J, the junction contained 4 bases not matched to a gene. This CDR3 has 15 amino acids. Germline values: CDR1 SGHVS, CDR2 FNYEAQ. The CDR3 reads CASSYSGQGSYEQYF. The CDR3 DNA follows: TGTGCCAGCAGCTATTCGGGACAGGGCTCCTACGAGCAGTACTTC.

The V and J genes are TRBV30 and TRBJ2-2; the D is unclear. V lost 2 bases, J lost 5 bases, and 9 bases lay in between. The CDR3 has 13 amino acids. Germline lookup yields CDR1 GTSNPN and CDR2 SVGIG (reference sequence). This CDR3 reads CAWSSGWTGELFF. Written as DNA, the CDR3 is TGTGCCTGGAGTTCCGGGTGGACCGGGGAGCTGTTTTTT. Using reference TRBV30 and TRBJ2-2 for the parts outside the CDR3, the full variable domain is SQTIHQWPATLVQPVGSPLSLECTVEGTSNPNLYWYRQAAGRGLQLLFYSVGIGQISSEVPQNLSASRPQDRQFILSSKKLLLSDSGFYLCAWSSGWTGELFFGEGSRLTVL.

This chain uses TRBV10-3 with TRBJ2-5; 8 positions match TRBD2. The CDR3 runs 18 residues. In germline, CDR1 is ENHRY, CDR2 SYGVKD. V dropped 0 bases and J dropped 7; count of bases not matched to a gene: 16. This CDR3 is CAISESGLIAGSFGTQYF. CDR3 nucleotide sequence: TGTGCCATCAGTGAGTCTGGGCTGATAGCGGGATCATTCGGGACCCAGTACTTC.

This clone appeared once. The V call is TRBV4-1, the J call TRBJ2-7, with D possibly matching TRBD1 (5 bases). The germline V gene has CDR1 MGHRA and CDR2 YSYEKL. V lost 0 bases and J lost 2, with 8 bases in between. The CDR3 covers 14 residues. The CDR3 DNA sequence: TGCGCCAGCAGCCAAGAAAGGACAACCTACGAGCAGTACTTC. Translating gives CASSQERTTYEQYF.

The sample holds one count of this clone. The V call is TRBV29-1, the J call TRBJ1-1; the D is unclear. V shed 6 bases and J shed 3 bases, with 11 bases lying between them. This CDR3 comprises 12 residues. Germline assignment: CDR1 SQVTM and CDR2 ANQGSEA. The CDR3 region has the DNA TGCAGCGTACGAAGGGAGCACACTGAAGCTTTCTTT. Its protein product is CSVRREHTEAFF. Together with reference TRBV29-1 and TRBJ1-1, the CDR3 gives the full variable domain: SAVISQKPSRDICQRGTSLTIQCQVDSQVTMMFWYRQQPGQSLTLIATANQGSEATYESGFVIDKFPISRPNLTFSTLTVSNMSPEDSSIYLCSVRREHTEAFFGQGTRLTVV.

The count of this clone is one. This sequence joins TRBV6-5 and TRBJ1-4; D is uncertain. The germline V and J ends were trimmed by 6 bases and 0 bases, with 8 bases remaining between them. The CDR3 extends over 14 amino acids. CDR1 is MNHEY, CDR2 SVGAGI, per germline. In DNA, the CDR3 is TGTGCCAGCAGCTTTTTCCCAACTAATGAAAAACTGTTTTTT. Protein product: CASSFFPTNEKLFF.

This clone was seen a few times. The J gene is TRBJ1-5, the V gene TRBV28; no firm D call. The CDR3 covers 12 residues. Trimming took off 5 bases at V and 6 bases at J, with 8 bases between the two ends. From germline, CDR1 is MDHEN and CDR2 SYDVKM. CDR3 DNA: TGTGCCAGCAGTCCCGGAGGTCAGCCCCAGCATTTT. Amino acid sequence: CASSPGGQPQHF.

CDR3 DNA: TGTGCCAGCAGCTTAGGTCAGGGTGGAGGAGGGTCCTATAATTCACCCCTCCACTTT. It specifies CASSLGQGGGGSYNSPLHF. The chain combines TRBV7-9 with TRBJ1-6, with D tentatively TRBD1 (5 bases). V lost 1 base and J 1 base, leaving 17 bases between the germline ends. The CDR3 loop spans 19 amino acids. The germline CDR1 and CDR2 sequences are SEHNR and FQNEAQ (reference sequence). Complete variable domain (other parts from reference TRBV7-9 and TRBJ1-6): DTGVSQNPRHKITKRGQNVTFRCDPISEHNRLYWYRQTLGQGPEFLTYFQNEAQLEKSRLLSDRFSAERPKGSFSTLEIQRTEQGDSAMYLCASSLGQGGGGSYNSPLHFGNGTRLTVT.

The V gene is TRBV28, the J gene TRBJ2-1, with 8 bases lining up with TRBD1. V lost 4 bases to trimming and J lost 7 bases; unmatched junction nucleotides: 9. Germline lookup yields CDR1 MDHEN and CDR2 SYDVKM. The CDR3 extends over 15 amino acids. CDR3: CASSSGTGGLNEQFF. The CDR3 DNA reads as TGTGCCAGCAGTTCCGGGACAGGCGGACTAAATGAGCAGTTCTTC.

The V gene is TRBV6-1, the J gene TRBJ2-3, with a possible D match to TRBD2 (5 bases). The ends were cut back, 6 bases at V and 2 bases at J, with 9 bases in the middle. Looked up from germline, CDR1 is MNHNS and CDR2 is SASEGT. This CDR3 is built from 13 residues. This CDR3 reads CASRTGYTDTQYF. As DNA, the CDR3 is TGTGCCAGCAGGACGGGGTACACAGATACGCAGTATTTT.